Below are 28 T cell receptor beta chains sequenced from a single sample in a study of T cell clonality in common variable immunodeficiency. TCRdb's table, derived via immunoSEQ multiplex PCR, lists solely in-frame clones and lacks some. This sample has 50,000 to 60,000 clones, each found more than once. Sequenced input: peripheral blood mononuclear cells. These receptors were taken from a person between 18 and 75 years old in good health.

This clone has more than one count but fewer than ten. The read halts 3 residues ahead of the CDR3 end, with the missing end drawn from the germline J gene. The chain recombines TRBV20-1 with TRBJ1-5; TRBD1 matches at 8 bases. J gave up 3 bases and V 4 bases, and 8 bases lay outside the gene matches. CDR3 length: 15 amino acids. Germline loops: CDR1 DFQATT, CDR2 SNEGSKA (reference sequence). This chain's CDR3 is CSATPRTGNNQPQHF. The part of the CDR3 DNA that was read is TGCAGTGCTACCCCGAGGACAGGGAACAATCAGCCC.

This clone was seen many times. The CDR3 is cut off 3 residues early in the read; its end comes from the germline J gene. The chain is built from TRBV20-1 and TRBJ2-7, with 8 bases aligning to TRBD2. Germline assignment: CDR1 DFQATT and CDR2 SNEGSKA (reference sequence). Germline trimming cut 4 bases from V and 0 bases from J; bases unmatched to any gene: 5. The CDR3 runs 14 residues. This CDR3 is CSAIHSGISYEQYF. The DNA read from the CDR3 is TGCAGTGCTATTCATAGCGGGATCTCCTACGAG.

This clone has ten or more counts. The read stops 3 residues short of the end of the CDR3; the missing end is completed from the germline J gene. The rearrangement uses TRBV2 and TRBJ2-1; 13 nucleotides align to TRBD2. The J segment lost 9 bases and the V segment lost 8 bases, leaving 7 bases of the junction unmatched. The CDR3 sequence is 14 residues long. CDR1 SNHLY and CDR2 FYNNEI come from the germline V gene. The CDR3 reads CASGGLAGSGEQFF. CDR3 DNA, as far as it was read: TGTGCCAGCGGGGGACTAGCGGGGAGCGGTGAG.

The sample holds many counts of this clone. The read falls 3 residues short of the CDR3 end, and the missing part is taken from the germline J gene. J is TRBJ2-7 and V is TRBV6-2 or TRBV6-3, with TRBD2 identical over 10 bases. Germline lookup yields CDR1 MNHEY and CDR2 SVGEGT. V lost 9 bases, J lost 3 bases, and 5 bases stayed unmatched. This CDR3 has 13 amino acids. The CDR3 reads CASRASGSYEQYF. CDR3 DNA, as far as it was read: TGTGCCAGTCGGGCTAGCGGGAGCTACGAG.

This clone came up many times. The CDR3 spells CASSRSPGGGETQYF. The sequenced CDR3 bases are TGTGCCAGTAGTAGGTCTCCGGGCGGGGGGGAGACC. The chain is built from TRBV19 and TRBJ2-5, with 8 bases identical to TRBD2. The read ends 3 residues before the CDR3 terminus; that terminus is restored from the germline J gene. This CDR3 contains 15 residues. The V and J ends lost 4 bases and 5 bases, in that order; junction bases with no gene match: 9. Germline CDR1 LNHDA, CDR2 SQIVND (reference sequence).

This clone was recorded at least ten times. Coverage ceases 3 residues before the CDR3 finishes, and the germline J gene fills in the end. Other DNA variants within this sample encode the same CDR3. The chain is built from TRBV7-9 and TRBJ2-1; TRBD2 matches at 8 bases. This CDR3 has 15 residues. Germline V CDR1 and CDR2: SEHNR, FQNEAQ (reference sequence). J was trimmed by 4 bases and V by 1 base; bases with no gene match: 3. The CDR3 DNA, read in part, is TGTGCCAGCAGCTTAGTAGCGGGGCTATACAATGAG. Translating it yields CASSLVAGLYNE. The whole CDR3 sequence reads CASSLVAGLYNEQFF. Filled out from reference TRBV7-9 and TRBJ2-1, the complete variable domain reads DTGVSQNPRHKITKRGQNVTFRCDPISEHNRLYWYRQTLGQGPEFLTYFQNEAQLEKSRLLSDRFSAERPKGSFSTLEIQRTEQGDSAMYLCASSLVAGLYNEQFFGPGTRLTVL.

This clone occurred many times. With the read ending 3 residues before the CDR3 end, the germline J gene is used to fill in that end. V usage is TRBV5-6 and J usage is TRBJ1-2; TRBD1 is a possible D gene (5 bases). Germline V gene data show CDR1 as SGHDT and CDR2 as YYEEEE. The CDR3 is 12 amino acids. CDR3 sequence reads: CASSLVAGRYTF. Incomplete CDR3 DNA: TGTGCCAGCAGCTTGGTGGCAGGGCGC.

The sample holds many counts of this clone. The read falls 3 residues short of the CDR3 end, and the missing part is taken from the germline J gene. The rearrangement joins TRBV11-2 to TRBJ1-6; tentative D call: TRBD1 (5 bases). The CDR3 runs to 14 residues. Per the germline V gene, CDR1 is SGHAT and CDR2 is FQNNGV. V dropped 7 bases and J dropped 5 bases, with 12 bases sitting between them. Partial CDR3 DNA: TGTGCCAGCAAGATGACAGATAATAATTCACCC. Its protein product is CASKMTDNNSP. In full, the CDR3 is CASKMTDNNSPLHF.

This clone came up many times. The missing CDR3 end, 3 residues past where the read stops, is filled in from the germline J gene. The chain has TRBV5-6 and TRBJ1-4; D gene unclear. The germline gives CDR1 SGHDT, CDR2 YYEEEE. This CDR3 region has 15 residues. The V end lost 1 base, the J end lost 5 bases, and 12 bases lay between the germline ends. The sequenced part of the CDR3 DNA is TGTGCCAGCAGCTTGAAGGTTAAAAGGAATGAAAAA. It is translated as CASSLKVKRNEK. The entire CDR3 protein is CASSLKVKRNEKLFF.

This clone was counted many times. The read comes to an end 3 residues before the CDR3 does, leaving the germline J gene to fill in the end. The genes are TRBV7-3 and TRBJ2-1; 7 bases fit TRBD1. The J segment lost 9 bases and the V segment lost 1 base, leaving 6 bases of the junction unmatched. The CDR3 extends over 14 amino acids. The germline V gene has CDR1 SGHTA and CDR2 FQGTGA. CDR3: CASSLRGGSAEQFF. The CDR3 bases that were read are TGTGCCAGCAGCTTAAGAGGGGGCTCAGCTGAG.

This clone has a count of ten or more. The read terminates 3 residues ahead of where the CDR3 ends, so the germline J gene completes it. The chain uses TRBV7-2 and TRBJ1-5; 7 nucleotides match TRBD1. Germline trimming cut 3 bases from V and 7 bases from J; bases unmatched to any gene: 6. CDR3 length: 14 residues. Germline V lookup: CDR1 SGHTA, CDR2 FQGNSA. The CDR3: CASSFGTVDQPQHF. The sequenced CDR3 bases are TGTGCCAGCAGCTTCGGGACAGTGGACCAGCCC.

This clone showed up many times. The CDR3 end is not reached by the read, which stops 3 residues before it; the germline J gene fills it in. The chain is built from TRBV2 and TRBJ1-4, with D hard to call. The length of the CDR3 is 14 residues. Trimming left V 6 bases short and J 8 bases short, with 16 bases between. Germline lookup yields CDR1 SNHLY and CDR2 FYNNEI. CDR3 protein: CASRPFGPREKLFF. The sequenced CDR3 bases are TGTGCCAGCAGGCCGTTCGGCCCCAGGGAAAAA.

Many counts were recorded for this clone. An end of the junction does not agree with germline; a read error may underlie this. The read ends 3 residues early relative to the CDR3; the germline J gene fills the gap. The chain combines TRBV4-2 with TRBJ2-7; D possibly corresponds to TRBD2 (5 bases). This CDR3 has 14 residues. The germline V gene encodes CDR1 LGHNA and CDR2 YNFKEQ. CDR3 region: CASSQDYEPYEQYF. The covered CDR3 bases are TGCGCCAGCAGCCAAGACTATGAACCCTACGAG.

This clone was recorded at least ten times. The CDR3 is cut off 3 residues early in the read; its end comes from the germline J gene. V gene TRBV20-1 combines with J gene TRBJ2-3; 8 bases line up with TRBD1. Germline V gives CDR1 DFQATT, CDR2 SNEGSKA (reference sequence). The CDR3 is made up of 14 amino acids. The CDR3 protein is CSASGNTGTGTQYF. The CDR3 bases that were read are TGCAGTGCTAGTGGGAACACCGGGACAGGCACG.

This clone was recorded many times. At one end, the junction sequence differs from germline, possibly due to a read error. The CDR3 end falls 3 residues outside the read, so it is completed with the germline J gene. The V gene is TRBV7-9, the J gene TRBJ1-2; 7 bases are a match to TRBD1. The CDR3 spans 15 residues. Germline-derived CDR1 and CDR2 are SEHNR and FQNEAQ (reference sequence). The CDR3 spells CASSLAQGLLGGYTF. Partial CDR3 DNA: TGTGCCAGCAGCCTAGCACAGGGGTTGCTAGGTGGC.

In regard to this clone: The CDR3 extends 3 residues past the end of the read, so its final part is completed from the germline J gene. This chain connects TRBV10-2 to TRBJ2-2; perhaps TRBD2 as D (5 bases). Between the trimmed V and J ends, which lost 6 bases and 8 bases, there was a span of 19 bases. The CDR3 runs 15 residues. The germline gives CDR1 WSHSY, CDR2 SAAADI. The part of the CDR3 DNA that was read is TGCGCCAGCAGAGACGGAGGCAGGACTCGGGGGGAG. It codes for CASRDGGRTRGE. The CDR3 in full is CASRDGGRTRGELFF.

This clone was picked up many times. With the read ending 3 residues before the CDR3 end, the germline J gene is used to fill in that end. The V call is TRBV19, the J call TRBJ1-6, with 9 bases lining up with TRBD1. Trimming cost V 7 bases and J 10 bases; bases outside gene matches: 8. The CDR3 consists of 14 residues. The V gene's germline CDR1 is LNHDA and CDR2 SQIVND (reference sequence). The CDR3: CASTVRTGASPLHF. The sequenced part of the CDR3 DNA is TGTGCCAGTACCGTCCGGACAGGGGCATCACCC.

This clone showed up many times. The read terminates 3 residues before the CDR3 end, so the remaining end is supplied by the germline J gene. The chain recombines TRBV5-5 with TRBJ2-4; D remains unclear. This CDR3 spans 15 amino acids. Looked up from germline, CDR1 is SGHKS and CDR2 is YYEKEE (reference sequence). V gave up 6 bases and J gave up 0 bases, with 13 bases separating them. The sequenced CDR3 bases are TGTGCCAGCACCCCGTCGGTGTCAGCCAAAAACATT. Its translation: CASTPSVSAKNI. The whole CDR3 protein is CASTPSVSAKNIQYF.

This clone has at least ten counts. The CDR3 extends 3 residues past the end of the read, so its final part is completed from the germline J gene. The J gene is TRBJ2-7, the V gene TRBV2; maybe TRBD1 (5 bases). Trimming took off 6 bases at V and 3 bases at J, with 27 bases between the two ends. The CDR3 extends over 18 amino acids. CDR1 SNHLY and CDR2 FYNNEI come from the germline V gene. The CDR3 bases that were read are TGTGCCAGCAGGGCGGATCCCCCTCACTTGGGCAGGGACTACGAG. This codes for CASRADPPHLGRDYE. Given in full, the CDR3 is CASRADPPHLGRDYEQYF. The full variable domain, with the rest looked up from reference TRBV2 and TRBJ2-7, is EPEVTQTPSHQVTQMGQEVILRCVPISNHLYFYWYRQILGQKVEFLVSFYNNEISEKSEIFDDQFSVERPDGSNFTLKIRSTKLEDSAMYFCASRADPPHLGRDYEQYFGPGTRLTVT.

This clone was recorded at least ten times. Coverage ceases 3 residues before the CDR3 finishes, and the germline J gene fills in the end. This chain uses TRBV15 with TRBJ2-4; 8 bases line up with TRBD1. Germline V gene data show CDR1 as LNHNV and CDR2 as YYDKDF (reference sequence). The CDR3 has 13 residues. The CDR3 loop is CATSRLTGETQYF. The sequenced CDR3 bases are TGTGCCACCAGCAGATTGACAGGGGAAACT.

In its sample, this clone was seen many times. The read ends 3 residues early relative to the CDR3; the germline J gene fills the gap. The J gene is TRBJ2-1, the V gene TRBV19, with D tentatively TRBD2 (6 bases). Trimming removed 3 bases from V and 7 bases from J, with 10 bases in between. Germline V gene data show CDR1 as LNHDA and CDR2 as SQIVND (reference sequence). This CDR3 comprises 13 residues. The CDR3 protein is CASSITSRNEQFF. The covered CDR3 bases are TGTGCCAGTAGTATCACTAGCAGGAATGAG.

This clone was picked up many times. The read ends 3 residues before the CDR3 terminus; that terminus is restored from the germline J gene. The chain couples TRBV10-3 to TRBJ1-1, with 8 nucleotides matching TRBD1. The CDR3 runs to 13 residues. Per germline, CDR1 ENHRY and CDR2 SYGVKD. V shed 8 bases, J shed 5 bases, and the junction held 7 bases outside the gene matches. The CDR3 loop is CAIQDRESTEAFF. The CDR3 DNA, read in part, is TGTGCCATCCAGGACAGGGAGAGTACTGAA.

On this clone: The DNA ends 3 residues before the CDR3 does, and the rest of the CDR3 is filled in from the germline J gene. The rearrangement joins TRBV18 to TRBJ1-1, with D unresolved. The CDR3 consists of 16 residues. Per the germline V gene, CDR1 is KGHSH and CDR2 is LQKENI. Incomplete CDR3 DNA: TGTGCCAGCTCACCCCCTACTAGCGCTCTCTCCTACGAG. Translating gives CASSPPTSALSYE. The full CDR3 is CASSPPTSALSYEAFF.

Ten or more counts support this clone. The read falls 3 residues short of the CDR3 end, and the missing part is taken from the germline J gene. The rearrangement joins TRBV30 to TRBJ1-5, with unresolved D. Between the trimmed V and J ends, which lost 7 bases and 4 bases, there was a span of 8 bases. This CDR3 is built from 11 residues. CDR1 and CDR2 (germline): GTSNPN, SVGIG (reference sequence). The CDR3 loop reads CASGRNQPQHF. The covered CDR3 bases are TGTGCCTCTGGCCGAAATCAGCCC.

This clone was seen many times. The read stops 3 residues short of the end of the CDR3; the missing end is completed from the germline J gene. The V and J genes are TRBV20-1 and TRBJ2-5; D may be TRBD1 (6 bases). There are 15 residues in the CDR3. The V and J ends lost 4 bases and 4 bases respectively, with 19 bases between them. Germline V CDR1 and CDR2: DFQATT, SNEGSKA (reference sequence). This CDR3 reads CSAKSPTGLLETQYF. The sequenced part of the CDR3 DNA is TGCAGTGCTAAATCCCCAACAGGGCTCTTAGAGACC.

In this sample, this clone turned up many times. The CDR3 end falls 3 residues outside the read, so it is completed with the germline J gene. This chain connects TRBV29-1 to TRBJ2-3, with D unclear. Germline lookup yields CDR1 SQVTM and CDR2 ANQGSEA. The CDR3 sequence is 11 residues long. V lost 6 bases and J lost 7, with 11 bases in between. The CDR3 is CSVRISNTQYF. CDR3 DNA (partial): TGCAGCGTCCGCATCAGTAATACG.

This clone was seen repeatedly, ten times or more. The read halts 3 residues ahead of the CDR3 end, with the missing end drawn from the germline J gene. The chain couples TRBV7-9 to TRBJ2-3, with TRBD2 identical over 9 bases. The CDR3 extends over 15 amino acids. Germline V lookup: CDR1 SEHNR, CDR2 FQNEAQ (reference sequence). Trimming removed 1 base from V and 2 bases from J; junction bases left unmatched: 1. This CDR3 is CASSLGLAVTDTQYF. The sequenced CDR3 bases are TGTGCCAGCAGCTTAGGACTAGCGGTCACAGATACG. The variable domain in full, with the rest retrieved from reference TRBV7-9 and TRBJ2-3, is DTGVSQNPRHKITKRGQNVTFRCDPISEHNRLYWYRQTLGQGPEFLTYFQNEAQLEKSRLLSDRFSAERPKGSFSTLEIQRTEQGDSAMYLCASSLGLAVTDTQYFGPGTRLTVL.

This clone was picked up many times. A junction boundary mismatches the germline segment, possibly from a read error. Sequencing ends 3 residues short of the CDR3 end; the germline J gene provides the rest. The identical CDR3 is also encoded by other nucleotide sequences in the sample. The V call is TRBV4-2, the J call TRBJ2-3, with TRBD2 matching 10 bases. CDR3 size: 17 residues. CDR1 and CDR2 (germline): LGHNA, YNFKEQ. This CDR3 is CASSQAGTSVSTDTQYF. The covered CDR3 bases are TGCGCCAGCAGCCAAGCCGGGACTAGCGTTAGCACAGACACG.